This T cell receptor (beta chain) was observed in a study of beta chain features in type 1 diabetes. Overall study: Age and gender were similar between patients and healthy donors, as were cell yields.

Trimming took 6 bases from V and 0 from J; bases not matched to a gene: 5. The CDR3 length is 15 residues. Germline V gene lookup returns CDR1 MGHRA and CDR2 YSYEKL. All of the isolated RNA was reverse transcribed, so expressed TCRB transcripts were sequenced. Clones were read by immunoSEQ multiplex PCR, and TCRdb kept only the in-frame ones, dropping some. The repertoire consists of 150,000 or so clones, with around a tenth occurring once and the leading ten covering 0.65%. This chain links TRBV4-1 with TRBJ2-3, with 8 bases that match TRBD2. The TCR was taken from a woman aged 40 to 50 in good health. The sequencing input was central memory CD4+ T cells from blood. CDR3 DNA sequence: TGCGCCAGCAGTTTCGGGGGGGCAAGCACAGATACGCAGTATTTT. Its protein product is CASSFGGASTDTQYF.